The 8 T cell receptor beta chains below all came from one sample that was sequenced in a study of T cell responses to AZD1222 COVID-19 vaccine. Libraries were prepared by immunoSEQ multiplex PCR; TCRdb keeps only in-frame clonotypes and omits some of them. The sample includes about 110,000 clones, roughly 93% of them seen just once. The source was peripheral blood, collected 28 days after the second AZD1222 dose. The receptor set was obtained from an adult who received the AZD1222 COVID-19 vaccine.

This clone has a single count. V gene TRBV5-1 combines with J gene TRBJ2-2; 8 nucleotides agree with TRBD2. The V gene's germline CDR1 is SGHRS and CDR2 YFSETQ. V lost 1 base and J lost 3; bases outside the gene matches: 8. The CDR3 covers 17 residues. The CDR3 is CASSLLAGGRDTGELFF. CDR3 DNA: TGCGCCAGCAGCTTGCTGGCGGGGGGCAGGGACACCGGGGAGCTGTTTTTT.

The rearrangement links TRBV9 to TRBJ1-4, with 11 bases identical to TRBD1. The CDR3 loop spans 16 amino acids. Germline V CDR1 and CDR2: SGDLS, YYNGEE. Trimming took 1 base from V and 10 from J; bases not matched to a gene: 9. For the CDR3, the DNA is TGTGCCAGCAGCGTAACCCCCGGGACAGGGGGGGGAAAACTGTTTTTT. Its translation is CASSVTPGTGGGKLFF.

The chain carries TRBV6-5 and TRBJ1-4, with 10 bases that match TRBD1. J was trimmed by 8 bases and V by 6 bases; bases with no gene match: 6. CDR1 is MNHEY and CDR2 is SVGAGI in the germline V gene. The CDR3 totals 14 residues. The CDR3 protein is CASRDRGRGEKLFF. The CDR3 DNA reads as TGTGCCAGCAGAGACAGGGGGCGCGGGGAAAAACTGTTTTTT.

For the CDR3, the DNA is TGTGCCAGCAGTGTTACAGGGTTGGATGGCTACACCTTC. Protein sequence: CASSVTGLDGYTF. This chain joins TRBV27 and TRBJ1-2, with D tentatively TRBD1 (6 bases). The CDR3 runs to 13 residues. In germline, CDR1 is MNHEY, CDR2 SMNVEV (reference sequence). Trimming removed 5 bases from V and 6 bases from J, with 13 bases in between.

The chain recombines TRBV18 with TRBJ1-5, with 9 nucleotides matching TRBD1. The CDR3 is 15 amino acids. J was trimmed by 4 bases and V by 3 bases; bases with no gene match: 4. Germline CDR1 KGHSH, CDR2 LQKENI. The CDR3 bases are TGTGCCAGCTCACCTCCCGGGACAGGGAATCAGCCCCAGCATTTT. It encodes CASSPPGTGNQPQHF.

V usage is TRBV2 and J usage is TRBJ2-7; 8 bases map to TRBD2. This CDR3 has 14 amino acids. Germline trimming cut 5 bases from V and 8 bases from J; bases unmatched to any gene: 11. CDR1 SNHLY and CDR2 FYNNEI come from the germline V gene. CDR3 nucleotides: TGTGCCAGCAGTAATGGGGCGGGAGGCCCTAAGCAGTACTTC. This sequence encodes CASSNGAGGPKQYF.

The chain recombines TRBV19 with TRBJ1-5; TRBD1 matches at 7 bases. Germline V gene lookup returns CDR1 LNHDA and CDR2 SQIVND (reference sequence). The trim removed 3 bases at V and 0 bases at J, leaving 8 bases unmatched. The CDR3 covers 17 residues. The CDR3, as DNA: TGTGCCAGTAGTATTGGGTCGGGACAGTATAGCAATCAGCCCCAGCATTTT. Amino acids: CASSIGSGQYSNQPQHF.

This sequence joins TRBV6-5 and TRBJ1-5, with D maybe TRBD1 (5 bases). The CDR3 is 14 amino acids. Between the trimmed V and J ends, which lost 4 bases and 3 bases, there was a span of 10 bases. CDR1 is MNHEY, CDR2 SVGAGI, per germline. The CDR3 DNA reads as TGTGCCAGCAGTTTGATAGGGGCCAATCAGCCCCAGCATTTT. This codes for CASSLIGANQPQHF.